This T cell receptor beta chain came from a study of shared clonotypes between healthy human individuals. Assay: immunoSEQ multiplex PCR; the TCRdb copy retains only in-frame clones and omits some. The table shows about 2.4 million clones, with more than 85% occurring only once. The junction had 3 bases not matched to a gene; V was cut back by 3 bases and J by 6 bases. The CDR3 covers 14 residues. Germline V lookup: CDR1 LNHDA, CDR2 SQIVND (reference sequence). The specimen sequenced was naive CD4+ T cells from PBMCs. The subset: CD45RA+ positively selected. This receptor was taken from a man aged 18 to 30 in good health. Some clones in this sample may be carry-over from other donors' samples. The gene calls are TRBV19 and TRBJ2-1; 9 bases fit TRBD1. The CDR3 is CASSIMGQGNEQFF. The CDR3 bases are TGTGCCAGTAGTATTATGGGACAGGGCAATGAGCAGTTCTTC.